This T cell receptor (beta chain) appears in the sequencing data of a study of identical twins. A universal primer site was created by template switching, with the cDNA bearing unique molecular identifiers. TCRdb used MiXCR to reprocess the 5' RACE reads, holding one entry per CDR3 protein. In the table there are approximately 410,000 distinct CDR3 sequences, about 18% of which are singletons. In this sample, this clonotype turned up a few times. Its antigen is unknown. Study-wide results and caveats: In cord blood, abundant beta clonotypes had fewer insertions; memory showed no trend. Conclusions were drawn cross-sectionally by statistical analysis, without following the same donors.

The source is a man between 45 and 60 years old in good health. The sequencing sample was made of naive T cells sorted from blood.

CDR3 DNA: TGTGCCAGCAGCGGGGGACTCGACAGGGCAAACACCGGGGAGCTGTTTTTT. It translates to CASSGGLDRANTGELFF. This chain connects TRBV28 to TRBJ2-2; D might be TRBD1 (7 bases). CDR3 size: 17 residues. V lost 6 bases, J lost 2 bases, and 19 bases lay in between. Germline CDR1 and CDR2: MDHEN and SYDVKM.